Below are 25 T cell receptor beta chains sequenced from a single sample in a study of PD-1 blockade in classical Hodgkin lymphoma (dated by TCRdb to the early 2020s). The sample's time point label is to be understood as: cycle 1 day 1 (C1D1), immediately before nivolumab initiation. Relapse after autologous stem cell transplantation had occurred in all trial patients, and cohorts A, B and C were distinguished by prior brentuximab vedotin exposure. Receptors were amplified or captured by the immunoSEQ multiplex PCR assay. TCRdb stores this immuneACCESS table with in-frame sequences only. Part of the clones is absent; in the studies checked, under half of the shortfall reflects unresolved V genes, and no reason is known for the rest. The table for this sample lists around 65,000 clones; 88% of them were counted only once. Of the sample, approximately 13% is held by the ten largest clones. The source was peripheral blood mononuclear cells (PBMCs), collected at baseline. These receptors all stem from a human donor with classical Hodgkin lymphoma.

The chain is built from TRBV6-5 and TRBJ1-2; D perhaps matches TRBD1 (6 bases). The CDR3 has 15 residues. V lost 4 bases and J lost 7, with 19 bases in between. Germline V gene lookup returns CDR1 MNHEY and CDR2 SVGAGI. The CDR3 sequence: CASSSTGGISSGYTF. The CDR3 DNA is TGTGCCAGCAGTTCCACCGGGGGCATCAGTTCTGGCTACACCTTC.

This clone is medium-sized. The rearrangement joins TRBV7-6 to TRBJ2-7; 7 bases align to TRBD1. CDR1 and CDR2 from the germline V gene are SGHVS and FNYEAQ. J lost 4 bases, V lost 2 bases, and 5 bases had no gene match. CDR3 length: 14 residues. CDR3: CASSLWDSRYEQYF. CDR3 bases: TGTGCCAGCAGCTTATGGGACAGTAGGTACGAGCAGTACTTC.

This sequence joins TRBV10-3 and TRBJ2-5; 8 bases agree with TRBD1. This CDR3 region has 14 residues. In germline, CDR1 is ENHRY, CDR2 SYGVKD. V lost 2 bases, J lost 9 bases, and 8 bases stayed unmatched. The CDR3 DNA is TGTGCCATCAGTGAGACAGGGGGAATAGGGGCCCAGTACTTC. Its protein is CAISETGGIGAQYF.

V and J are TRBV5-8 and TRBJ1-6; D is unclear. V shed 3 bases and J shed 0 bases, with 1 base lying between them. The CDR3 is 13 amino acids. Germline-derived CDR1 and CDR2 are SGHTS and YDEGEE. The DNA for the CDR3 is TGTGCCAGCAGCTACTCCTATAATTCACCCCTCCACTTT. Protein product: CASSYSYNSPLHF.

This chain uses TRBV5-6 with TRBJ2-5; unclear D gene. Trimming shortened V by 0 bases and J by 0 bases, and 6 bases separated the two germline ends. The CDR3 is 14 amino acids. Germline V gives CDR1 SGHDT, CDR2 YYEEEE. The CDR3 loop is CASSLAEYQETQYF. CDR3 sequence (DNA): TGTGCCAGCAGCTTGGCCGAGTACCAAGAGACCCAGTACTTC.

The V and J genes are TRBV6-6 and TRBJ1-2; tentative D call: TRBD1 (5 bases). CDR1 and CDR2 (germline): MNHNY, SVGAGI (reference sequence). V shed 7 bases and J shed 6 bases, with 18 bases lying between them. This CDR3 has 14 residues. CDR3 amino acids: CASTFKGRLDGYTF. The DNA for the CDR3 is TGTGCCAGCACCTTTAAGGGGCGCCTGGATGGCTACACCTTC.

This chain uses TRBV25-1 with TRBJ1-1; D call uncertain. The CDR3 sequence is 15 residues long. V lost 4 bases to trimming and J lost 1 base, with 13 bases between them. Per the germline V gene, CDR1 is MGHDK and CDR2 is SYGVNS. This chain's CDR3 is CASSGDKLTNTEAFF. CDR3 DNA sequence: TGTGCCAGCAGTGGAGACAAACTAACGAACACTGAAGCTTTCTTT.

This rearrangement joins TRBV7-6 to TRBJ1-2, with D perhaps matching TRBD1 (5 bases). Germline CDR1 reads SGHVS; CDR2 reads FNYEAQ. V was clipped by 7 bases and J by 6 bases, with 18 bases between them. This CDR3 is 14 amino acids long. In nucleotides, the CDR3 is TGTGCCAGCACCCCTTATGAGGCGGGGGATGGCTACACCTTC. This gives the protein CASTPYEAGDGYTF.

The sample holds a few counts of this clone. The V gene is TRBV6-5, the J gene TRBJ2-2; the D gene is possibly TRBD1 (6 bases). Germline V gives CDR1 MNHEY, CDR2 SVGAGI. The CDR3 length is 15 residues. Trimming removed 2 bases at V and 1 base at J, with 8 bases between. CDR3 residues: CASSYGTQNTGELFF. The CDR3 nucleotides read TGTGCCAGCAGTTACGGGACACAGAACACCGGGGAGCTGTTTTTT.

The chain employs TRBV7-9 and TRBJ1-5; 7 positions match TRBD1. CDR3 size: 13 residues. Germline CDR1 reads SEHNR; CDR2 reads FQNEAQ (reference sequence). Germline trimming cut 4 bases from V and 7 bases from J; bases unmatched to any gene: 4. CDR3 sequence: CASSSTGDQPQHF. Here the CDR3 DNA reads TGTGCCAGCAGCTCAACAGGGGACCAGCCCCAGCATTTT.

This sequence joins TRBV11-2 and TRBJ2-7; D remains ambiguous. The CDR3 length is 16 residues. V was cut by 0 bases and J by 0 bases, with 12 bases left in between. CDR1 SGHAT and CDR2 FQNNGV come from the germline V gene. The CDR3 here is CASSLDSRPSSYEQYF. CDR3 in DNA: TGTGCCAGCAGCTTAGACTCGCGGCCAAGCTCCTACGAGCAGTACTTC.

CDR3 coding DNA: TGTGCCAGCAGCCAGGGGGCGGGCTATGGCTACACCTTC. Protein product: CASSQGAGYGYTF. V gene TRBV27 combines with J gene TRBJ1-2, with TRBD1 matching over 8 bases. V was pared by 6 bases and J by 4 bases, with 4 bases of the junction left unmatched. Germline CDR1 is MNHEY and CDR2 is SMNVEV (reference sequence). The CDR3 contains 13 residues.

The CDR3 region has the DNA TGCGCCAGCAGCTTGAGACAGGGGGGAACCGGGGAGCTGTTTTTT. It translates to CASSLRQGGTGELFF. The chain employs TRBV5-1 and TRBJ2-2, with 9 bases that match TRBD1. Germline lookup yields CDR1 SGHRS and CDR2 YFSETQ. The CDR3 has 15 residues. The trim removed 1 base at V and 5 bases at J, leaving 3 bases unmatched.

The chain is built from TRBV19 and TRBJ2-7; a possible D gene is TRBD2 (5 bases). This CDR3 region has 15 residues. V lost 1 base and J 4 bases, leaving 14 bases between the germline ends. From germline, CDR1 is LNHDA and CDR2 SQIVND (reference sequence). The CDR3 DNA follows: TGTGCCAGTAGTATAGTGGAGGCGCGCATATACGAGCAGTACTTC. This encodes CASSIVEARIYEQYF.

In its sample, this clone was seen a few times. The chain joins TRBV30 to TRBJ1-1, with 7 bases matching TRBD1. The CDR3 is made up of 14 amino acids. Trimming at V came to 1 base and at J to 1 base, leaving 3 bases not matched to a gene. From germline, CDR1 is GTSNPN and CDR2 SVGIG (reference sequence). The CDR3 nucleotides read TGTGCCTGGAGTGCGGGACAGACGAACACTGAAGCTTTCTTT. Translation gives CAWSAGQTNTEAFF.

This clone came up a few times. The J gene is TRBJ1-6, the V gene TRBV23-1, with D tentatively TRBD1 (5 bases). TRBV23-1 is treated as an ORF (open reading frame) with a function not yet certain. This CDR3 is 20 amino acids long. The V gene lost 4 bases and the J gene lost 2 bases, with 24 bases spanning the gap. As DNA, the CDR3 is TGCGCCAGCAGTCCCCAGAGGGGCATCCTTTTGTATCCCTATAATTCACCCCTCCACTTT. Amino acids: CASSPQRGILLYPYNSPLHF.

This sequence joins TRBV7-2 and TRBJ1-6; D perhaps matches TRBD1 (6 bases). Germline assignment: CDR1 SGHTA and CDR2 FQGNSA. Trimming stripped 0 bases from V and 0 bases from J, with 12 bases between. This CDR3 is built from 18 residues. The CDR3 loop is CASSLALAGASYNSPLHF. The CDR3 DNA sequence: TGTGCCAGCAGCTTAGCGCTCGCGGGGGCCTCCTATAATTCACCCCTCCACTTT.

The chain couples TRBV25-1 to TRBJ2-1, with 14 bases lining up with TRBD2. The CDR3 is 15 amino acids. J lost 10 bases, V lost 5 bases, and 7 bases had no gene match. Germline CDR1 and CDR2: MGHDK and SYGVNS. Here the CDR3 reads CASSYPTSGGEEQFF. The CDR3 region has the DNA TGTGCCAGCAGTTACCCGACTAGCGGGGGGGAAGAGCAGTTCTTC. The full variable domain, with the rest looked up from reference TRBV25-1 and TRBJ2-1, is EADIYQTPRYLVIGTGKKITLECSQTMGHDKMYWYQQDPGMELHLIHYSYGVNSTEKGDLSSESTVSRIRTEHFPLTLESARPSHTSQYLCASSYPTSGGEEQFFGPGTRLTVL.

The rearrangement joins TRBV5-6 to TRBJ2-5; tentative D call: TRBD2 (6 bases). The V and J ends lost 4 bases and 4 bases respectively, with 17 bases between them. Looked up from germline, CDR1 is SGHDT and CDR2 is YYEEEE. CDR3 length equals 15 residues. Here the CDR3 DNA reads TGTGCCAGCAGCCGGGGACTTACGTTGGGAGAGACCCAGTACTTC. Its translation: CASSRGLTLGETQYF.

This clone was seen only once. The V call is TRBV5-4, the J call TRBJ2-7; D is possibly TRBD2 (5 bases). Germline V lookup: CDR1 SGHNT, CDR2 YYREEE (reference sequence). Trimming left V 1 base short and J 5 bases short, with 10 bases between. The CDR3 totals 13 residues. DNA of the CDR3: TGTGCCAGCAGCTTGTCGGGGTTCAACGAGCAGTACTTC. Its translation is CASSLSGFNEQYF.

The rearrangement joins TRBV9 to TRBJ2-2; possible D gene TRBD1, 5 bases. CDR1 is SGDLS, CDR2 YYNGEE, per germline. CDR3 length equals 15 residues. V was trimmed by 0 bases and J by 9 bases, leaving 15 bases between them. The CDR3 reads CASSVEGAAIRELFF. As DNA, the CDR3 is TGTGCCAGCAGCGTAGAAGGGGCAGCGATCAGGGAGCTGTTTTTT.

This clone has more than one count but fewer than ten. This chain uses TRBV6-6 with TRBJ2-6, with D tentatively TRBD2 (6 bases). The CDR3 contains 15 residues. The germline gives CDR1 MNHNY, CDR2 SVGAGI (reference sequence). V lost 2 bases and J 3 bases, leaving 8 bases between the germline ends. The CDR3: CASSYGGSGANVLTF. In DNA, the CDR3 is TGTGCCAGCAGTTACGGGGGGAGTGGGGCCAACGTCCTGACTTTC.

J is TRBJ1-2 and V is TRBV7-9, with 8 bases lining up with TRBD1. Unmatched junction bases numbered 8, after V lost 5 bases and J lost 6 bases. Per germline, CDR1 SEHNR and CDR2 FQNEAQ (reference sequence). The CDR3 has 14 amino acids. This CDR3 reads CASSRSDRGDGYTF. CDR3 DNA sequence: TGTGCCAGCAGCCGCTCAGACAGGGGCGATGGCTACACCTTC.

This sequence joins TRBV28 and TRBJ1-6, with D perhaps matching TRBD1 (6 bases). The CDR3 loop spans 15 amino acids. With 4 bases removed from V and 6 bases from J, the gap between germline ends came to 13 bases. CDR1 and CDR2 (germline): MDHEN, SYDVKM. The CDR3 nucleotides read TGTGCCAGCAGTTCTCACGGACAGCTTAATTCACCCCTCCACTTT. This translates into CASSSHGQLNSPLHF.

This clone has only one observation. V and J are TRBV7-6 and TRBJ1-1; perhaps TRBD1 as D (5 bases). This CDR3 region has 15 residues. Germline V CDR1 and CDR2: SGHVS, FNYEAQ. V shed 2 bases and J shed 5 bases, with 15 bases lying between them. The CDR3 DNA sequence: TGTGCCAGCAGCTTACTTCCAGGGCGGCAAACTGAAGCTTTCTTT. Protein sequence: CASSLLPGRQTEAFF.